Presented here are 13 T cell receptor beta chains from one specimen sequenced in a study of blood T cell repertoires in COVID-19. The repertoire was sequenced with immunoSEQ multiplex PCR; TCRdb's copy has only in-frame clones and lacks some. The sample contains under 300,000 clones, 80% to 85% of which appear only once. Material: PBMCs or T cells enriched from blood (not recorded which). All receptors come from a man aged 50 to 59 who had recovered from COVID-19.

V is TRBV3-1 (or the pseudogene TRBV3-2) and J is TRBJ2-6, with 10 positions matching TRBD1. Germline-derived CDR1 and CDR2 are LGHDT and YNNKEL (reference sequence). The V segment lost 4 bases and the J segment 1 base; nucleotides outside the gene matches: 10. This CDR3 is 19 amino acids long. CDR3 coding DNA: TGTGCCAGCAGCCCCCGACCGGGACAGGGGTTGTCTGGGGCCAACGTCCTGACTTTC. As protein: CASSPRPGQGLSGANVLTF.

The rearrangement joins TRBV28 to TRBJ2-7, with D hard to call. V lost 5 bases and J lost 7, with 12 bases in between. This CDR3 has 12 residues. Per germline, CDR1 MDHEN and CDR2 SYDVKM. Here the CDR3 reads CASSPRAQEQYF. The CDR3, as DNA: TGTGCCAGCAGTCCTCGAGCCCAAGAGCAGTACTTC.

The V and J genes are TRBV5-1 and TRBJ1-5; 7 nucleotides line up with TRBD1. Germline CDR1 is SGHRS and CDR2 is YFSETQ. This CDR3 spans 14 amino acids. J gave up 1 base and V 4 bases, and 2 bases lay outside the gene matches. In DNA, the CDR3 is TGCGCCAGCAGCCCACAGGGGAGCAATCAGCCCCAGCATTTT. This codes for CASSPQGSNQPQHF.

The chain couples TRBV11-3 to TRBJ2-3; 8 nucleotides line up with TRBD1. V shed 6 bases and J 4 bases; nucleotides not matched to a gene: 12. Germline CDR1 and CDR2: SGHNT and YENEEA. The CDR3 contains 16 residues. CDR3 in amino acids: CASRQGGRGESDTQYF. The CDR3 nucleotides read TGTGCCAGCAGACAGGGGGGCCGTGGGGAATCAGATACGCAGTATTTT.

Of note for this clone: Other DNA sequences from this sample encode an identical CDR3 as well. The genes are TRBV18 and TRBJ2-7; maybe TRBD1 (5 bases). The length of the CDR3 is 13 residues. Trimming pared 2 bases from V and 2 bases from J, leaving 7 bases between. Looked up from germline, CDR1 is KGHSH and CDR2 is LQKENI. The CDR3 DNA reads TGTGCCAGCTCACCAAGACAGCCCTACGAGCAGTACTTC. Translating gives CASSPRQPYEQYF.

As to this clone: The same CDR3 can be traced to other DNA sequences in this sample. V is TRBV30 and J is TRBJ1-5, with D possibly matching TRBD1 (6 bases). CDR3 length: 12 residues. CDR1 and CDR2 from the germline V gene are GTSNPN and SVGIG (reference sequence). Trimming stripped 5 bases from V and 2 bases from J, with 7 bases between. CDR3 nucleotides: TGTGCCTGGGGGGGCGGCAATCAGCCCCAGCATTTT. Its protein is CAWGGGNQPQHF.

CDR3 DNA sequence: TGTGCCAGCAGCCCTAGGTTGGCTAGCGGACCCTACGAGCAGTACTTC. This translates into CASSPRLASGPYEQYF. V and J are TRBV6-2 or TRBV6-3 and TRBJ2-7, with 7 bases identical to TRBD2. The length of the CDR3 is 16 residues. Germline assignment: CDR1 MNHEY and CDR2 SVGEGT. Unmatched junction bases numbered 13, after V lost 6 bases and J lost 2 bases.

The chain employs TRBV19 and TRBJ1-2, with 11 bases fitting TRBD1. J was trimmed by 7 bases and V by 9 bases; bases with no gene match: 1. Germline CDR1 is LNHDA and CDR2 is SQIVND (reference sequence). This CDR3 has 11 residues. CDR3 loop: CASGQGAGYTF. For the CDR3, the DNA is TGTGCCAGCGGACAGGGGGCTGGCTACACCTTC.

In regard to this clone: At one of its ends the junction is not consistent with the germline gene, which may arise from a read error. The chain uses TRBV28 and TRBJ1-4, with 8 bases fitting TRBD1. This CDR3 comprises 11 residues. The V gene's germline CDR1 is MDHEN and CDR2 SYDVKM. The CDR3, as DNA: TGTGCCAGCAGTTTGGGTCGGGACAGGATTTTT. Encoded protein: CASSLGRDRIF.

CDR3 region: CASSRRLAGASTDTQYF. The CDR3 nucleotides read TGCGCCAGCAGCCGTCGATTAGCAGGGGCTAGCACAGATACGCAGTATTTT. The chain links TRBV4-3 to TRBJ2-3, with D possibly matching TRBD1 (6 bases). Germline V lookup: CDR1 LGHNA, CDR2 YSLEER. Trimming pared 4 bases from V and 0 bases from J, leaving 17 bases between. The CDR3 runs to 17 residues.

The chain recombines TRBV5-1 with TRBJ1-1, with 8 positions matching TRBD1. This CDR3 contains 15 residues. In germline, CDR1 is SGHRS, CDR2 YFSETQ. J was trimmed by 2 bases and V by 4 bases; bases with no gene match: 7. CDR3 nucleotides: TGCGCCAGCAGCCCCAGGGGGCGGGCTAACACTGAAGCTTTCTTT. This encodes CASSPRGRANTEAFF.

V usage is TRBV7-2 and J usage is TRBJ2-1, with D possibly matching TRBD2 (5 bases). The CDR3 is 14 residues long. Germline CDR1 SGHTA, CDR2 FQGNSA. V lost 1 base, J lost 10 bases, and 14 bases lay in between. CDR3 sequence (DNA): TGTGCCAGCAGCTTAGAAGGCCAGCGGTACGAGCAGTTCTTC. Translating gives CASSLEGQRYEQFF.

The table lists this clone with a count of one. CDR3 amino acids: CASSSQDTGYTF. CDR3 in DNA: TGCGCCAGCAGCTCGCAGGATACTGGCTACACCTTC. J is TRBJ1-2 and V is TRBV5-1; D unclear. The CDR3 length is 12 residues. The V gene lost 3 bases and the J gene lost 7 bases, with 10 bases spanning the gap. The germline V gene has CDR1 SGHRS and CDR2 YFSETQ.